This T cell receptor (beta chain) came from a study of cytomegalovirus exposure and HLA in healthy donors. Background on the study: Previous work identified roughly 110 million unique TCR beta sequences from around 200 million T cells.

The germline V gene encodes CDR1 LGHNT and CDR2 FRNRAP. The CDR3 length is 14 residues. J lost 6 bases, V lost 5 bases, and 5 bases had no gene match. The PCR made use of 60 Vbeta and 13 Jbeta primers. Clones were sequenced by immunoSEQ multiplex PCR, and TCRdb holds only the in-frame ones, with some missing. The repertoire holds 100,000 to 150,000 clones, with roughly 84% as singletons. The chain links TRBV12-5 to TRBJ1-5, with 9 bases matching TRBD1. Sequenced sample: PBMCs. This clonotype originated in a girl aged 2 to 10 in good health and CMV-seronegative. Here the CDR3 DNA reads TGTGCTAGTGGTCCAGGACAGGGGAGTCAGCCCCAGCATTTT. Translated: CASGPGQGSQPQHF. Full variable domain (outside the CDR3, taken from reference TRBV12-5 and TRBJ1-5): DARVTQTPRHKVTEMGQEVTMRCQPILGHNTVFWYRQTMMQGLELLAYFRNRAPLDDSGMPKDRFSAEMPDATLATLKIQPSEPRDSAVYFCASGPGQGSQPQHFGDGTRLSIL.